Shown below are 27 T cell receptor beta chains from a single sample sequenced in a study of T cell repertoires in cytomegalovirus infection. TCRdb reprocessed the reads with MiXCR, giving one entry per CDR3 protein. The sample shows about 250,000 distinct CDR3 sequences, more than 15% of them seen only once. The sample was CD8+ T cells from PBMCs. The receptors come from a human donor in good health (CMV status not recorded). Some clones in this sample may be carry-over from other donors' samples.

This clonotype was picked up many times. The genes are TRBV4-1 and TRBJ1-1; D remains unclear. Germline CDR1 is MGHRA and CDR2 is YSYEKL. The length of the CDR3 is 13 residues. Trimming pared 0 bases from V and 8 bases from J, leaving 10 bases between. The CDR3 loop reads CASSQESGKEAFF. The CDR3 nucleotides read TGCGCCAGCAGCCAAGAATCCGGGAAAGAAGCTTTCTTT.

This clonotype was seen more than once but under ten times. This chain joins TRBV28 and TRBJ2-7; D may correspond to TRBD1 or TRBD2 (5 bases each). The V end lost 9 bases, the J end lost 3 bases, and 15 bases lay between the germline ends. This CDR3 has 13 amino acids. The germline V gene encodes CDR1 MDHEN and CDR2 SYDVKM. CDR3: CASTDMRVYEQYF. The CDR3 DNA reads as TGTGCCAGTACGGACATGAGGGTCTACGAGCAGTACTTC.

The genes are TRBV2 and TRBJ1-5; unclear D gene. The CDR3 has 15 amino acids. V lost 5 bases, J lost 3 bases, and 14 bases lay in between. From germline, CDR1 is SNHLY and CDR2 FYNNEI. CDR3 loop: CASSQKVHSNQPQHF. CDR3 in DNA: TGTGCCAGCAGTCAAAAGGTCCACTCCAATCAGCCCCAGCATTTT.

The chain joins TRBV2 to TRBJ2-1; D is unclear. The CDR3 sequence is 13 residues long. V lost 3 bases and J lost 5, with 8 bases in between. Germline CDR1 SNHLY, CDR2 FYNNEI. The CDR3 loop is CASSDDRNNEQFF. The DNA of the CDR3 is TGTGCCAGCAGTGATGATCGCAACAATGAGCAGTTCTTC. The full variable domain, with the rest looked up from reference TRBV2 and TRBJ2-1, is EPEVTQTPSHQVTQMGQEVILRCVPISNHLYFYWYRQILGQKVEFLVSFYNNEISEKSEIFDDQFSVERPDGSNFTLKIRSTKLEDSAMYFCASSDDRNNEQFFGPGTRLTVL.

This clonotype appeared a few times. The chain joins TRBV12-3 or TRBV12-4 to TRBJ2-7; TRBD2 agrees at 11 bases. J was trimmed by 2 bases and V by 6 bases; bases with no gene match: 9. The CDR3 is made up of 16 amino acids. The CDR3: CASSSLLAGGAYEQYF. In DNA form, the CDR3 reads TGTGCCAGCAGCTCGCTTTTAGCGGGGGGGGCCTACGAGCAGTACTTC.

This clonotype has a count of ten or more. The V and J genes are TRBV7-9 and TRBJ1-2, with D possibly matching TRBD1 (6 bases). This CDR3 is built from 14 residues. V was cut by 4 bases and J by 4 bases, with 13 bases left in between. Germline V gene sequence: CDR1 SEHNR, CDR2 FQNEAQ (reference sequence). The chain's CDR3 is CASSYRTDSYGYTF. As DNA, the CDR3 is TGTGCCAGCAGCTACCGGACAGACTCCTATGGCTACACCTTC.

In this sample, this clonotype turned up many times. The J gene is TRBJ2-7, the V gene TRBV6-6; D not resolved. This CDR3 spans 13 amino acids. Trimming took off 2 bases at V and 7 bases at J, with 12 bases between the two ends. Germline values: CDR1 MNHNY, CDR2 SVGAGI (reference sequence). The CDR3 nucleotides read TGTGCCAGCAGTTACCCTGGAACGTGGGAGCAGTACTTC. Its protein is CASSYPGTWEQYF.

This clonotype appeared many times. The chain has TRBV20-1 and TRBJ1-6; perhaps TRBD1 as D (6 bases). The CDR3 is made up of 13 amino acids. Germline-derived CDR1 and CDR2 are DFQATT and SNEGSKA (reference sequence). V was clipped by 2 bases and J by 10 bases, with 12 bases between them. The CDR3 nucleotides read TGCAGTGCTAGAAAGGGGGACGGATCACCCCTCCACTTT. It codes for CSARKGDGSPLHF.

This clonotype was detected only a few times. V usage is TRBV27 and J usage is TRBJ2-2; D gene uncertain. Per the germline V gene, CDR1 is MNHEY and CDR2 is SMNVEV (reference sequence). Trimming left V 0 bases short and J 6 bases short, with 8 bases between. This CDR3 comprises 14 residues. The CDR3 DNA is TGTGCCAGCAGTTTATCGTCTCCCCCCGGGGAGCTGTTTTTT. Its protein is CASSLSSPPGELFF.

This clonotype was detected only a few times. The J gene is TRBJ1-1, the V gene TRBV12-3 or TRBV12-4; no clear D. The CDR3 contains 15 residues. V was trimmed by 2 bases and J by 1 base, leaving 11 bases between them. The CDR3 nucleotides read TGTGCCAGCAGTTTAAGCTACAGTAAGAACACTGAAGCTTTCTTT. Protein product: CASSLSYSKNTEAFF.

This clonotype has at least ten counts. V usage is TRBV7-2 and J usage is TRBJ1-6; tentatively, D is TRBD1 (5 bases). V was cut by 1 base and J by 7 bases, with 11 bases left in between. This CDR3 has 15 residues. The germline gives CDR1 SGHTA, CDR2 FQGNSA. In DNA, the CDR3 is TGTGCCAGCAGCTTAGTACGGGGGACGAATTCACCCCTCCACTTT. Translated, it gives CASSLVRGTNSPLHF.

In this sample, this clonotype turned up a few times. DNA of the CDR3: TGTGCCAGTAGTCCCGGGAGCGACGAGCAGTACTTC. Residues: CASSPGSDEQYF. The chain uses TRBV19 and TRBJ2-7; tentatively, D is TRBD2 (6 bases). V lost 5 bases to trimming and J lost 5 bases, with 10 bases between them. This CDR3 contains 12 residues. The V gene's germline CDR1 is LNHDA and CDR2 SQIVND (reference sequence).

This clonotype has just a few counts. The chain is built from TRBV7-9 and TRBJ2-7, with 7 bases lining up with TRBD2. Germline loops: CDR1 SEHNR, CDR2 FQNEAQ (reference sequence). Unmatched junction bases numbered 5, after V lost 5 bases and J lost 1 base. The CDR3 is 14 residues long. The CDR3 DNA sequence: TGTGCCAGCAGCCCTAGCGGTGTTTCCTACGAGCAGTACTTC. It is translated as CASSPSGVSYEQYF.

The chain employs TRBV20-1 and TRBJ2-3; the match to TRBD2 covers 10 bases. This CDR3 is built from 15 residues. V lost 6 bases to trimming and J lost 2 bases; unmatched junction nucleotides: 8. Germline values: CDR1 DFQATT, CDR2 SNEGSKA (reference sequence). CDR3 DNA: TGCAGTGCCAGAATACTAGCGGGGACCACAGATACGCAGTATTTT. Translating gives CSARILAGTTDTQYF.

In its sample, this clonotype was seen many times. The chain recombines TRBV7-2 with TRBJ2-7; a weak D match, TRBD2 (6 bases). V gave up 5 bases and J gave up 7 bases, with 12 bases separating them. The CDR3 has 12 amino acids. CDR1 is SGHTA, CDR2 FQGNSA, per germline. CDR3 protein: CASSPRGKEQYF. Written as DNA, the CDR3 is TGTGCCAGCAGCCCACGGGGGAAGGAGCAGTACTTC. Together with reference TRBV7-2 and TRBJ2-7, the CDR3 gives the full variable domain: GAGVSQSPSNKVTEKGKDVELRCDPISGHTALYWYRQSLGQGLEFLIYFQGNSAPDKSGLPSDRFSAERTGGSVSTLTIQRTQQEDSAVYLCASSPRGKEQYFGPGTRLTVT.

V is TRBV5-3 and J is TRBJ2-5; maybe TRBD1 (6 bases). TRBV5-3 belongs to the ORF category, with a function that is uncertain. With 8 bases removed from V and 0 bases from J, the gap between germline ends came to 17 bases. The CDR3 spans 15 residues. Here the CDR3 reads CASSDAGVYQETQYF. The CDR3, as DNA: TGTGCCAGCAGCGACGCAGGGGTGTACCAAGAGACCCAGTACTTC.

This clonotype was seen a handful of times. This rearrangement joins TRBV2 to TRBJ2-7; D is uncertain. The CDR3 spans 18 residues. The germline V gene encodes CDR1 SNHLY and CDR2 FYNNEI. V lost 2 bases, J lost 0 bases, and 20 bases lay in between. CDR3 loop: CASSEWFLREISSYEQYF. The CDR3 DNA is TGTGCCAGCAGTGAATGGTTCCTTAGGGAAATAAGCTCCTACGAGCAGTACTTC. Looking up the rest from reference TRBV2 and TRBJ2-7 gives the full variable domain: EPEVTQTPSHQVTQMGQEVILRCVPISNHLYFYWYRQILGQKVEFLVSFYNNEISEKSEIFDDQFSVERPDGSNFTLKIRSTKLEDSAMYFCASSEWFLREISSYEQYFGPGTRLTVT.

The rearrangement links TRBV6-2 or TRBV6-3 to TRBJ1-2, with D perhaps matching TRBD1 (6 bases). Germline V CDR1 and CDR2: MNHEY, SVGEGT. V lost 3 bases, J lost 8 bases, and 16 bases lay in between. CDR3 length: 14 amino acids. The CDR3 protein is CASSYVPGVDGYTF. The CDR3 DNA sequence: TGTGCCAGCAGTTATGTCCCAGGGGTGGACGGCTACACCTTC.

This chain joins TRBV5-1 and TRBJ1-1; a possible D gene is TRBD1 (6 bases). Germline V gene lookup returns CDR1 SGHRS and CDR2 YFSETQ. The CDR3 contains 16 residues. Trimming took 2 bases from V and 11 from J, leaving 25 bases between them. The CDR3 reads CASSFGTSGETFGAFF. In nucleotides, the CDR3 is TGCGCCAGCAGCTTTGGAACTTCAGGGGAAACATTCGGTGCTTTCTTT.

This rearrangement joins TRBV28 to TRBJ1-5; 7 bases match TRBD1. Germline loops: CDR1 MDHEN, CDR2 SYDVKM. V lost 4 bases, J lost 0 bases, and 3 bases stayed unmatched. The CDR3 is made up of 15 amino acids. CDR3 DNA sequence: TGTGCCAGCAGTTCGGGGACAGATAGCAATCAGCCCCAGCATTTT. This sequence encodes CASSSGTDSNQPQHF.

This clonotype has a handful of counts. V gene TRBV12-3 or TRBV12-4 combines with J gene TRBJ2-2; 7 positions agree with TRBD1. Germline trimming cut 3 bases from V and 1 base from J; bases unmatched to any gene: 2. The CDR3 is 15 residues long. The CDR3 DNA sequence: TGTGCCAGCAGTTTGGGGACAGAGAACACCGGGGAGCTGTTTTTT. This sequence encodes CASSLGTENTGELFF.

This clonotype was observed many times. The genes are TRBV11-2 and TRBJ2-1, with D maybe TRBD1 (7 bases). The germline CDR1 and CDR2 sequences are SGHAT and FQNNGV. The CDR3 sequence is 12 residues long. V lost 3 bases and J lost 13, with 13 bases in between. DNA for the CDR3: TGTGCCAGCAGCTTCACAGGGGAGGCACAGTTCTTC. It encodes CASSFTGEAQFF.

This clonotype was observed many times. The chain joins TRBV7-9 to TRBJ2-7; D tentatively reads TRBD1 or TRBD2 (5 bases each). The CDR3 consists of 12 residues. CDR1 SEHNR and CDR2 FQNEAQ come from the germline V gene (reference sequence). Trimming stripped 4 bases from V and 3 bases from J, with 7 bases between. The CDR3 loop reads CASSWDGYEQYF. CDR3 DNA sequence: TGTGCCAGCAGCTGGGACGGCTACGAGCAGTACTTC.

The J gene is TRBJ2-2, the V gene TRBV4-1; possibly TRBD1 for D (5 bases). Deletions cut 2 bases from V and 10 bases from J, with 11 bases between. This CDR3 is 13 amino acids long. Germline CDR1 and CDR2: MGHRA and YSYEKL. CDR3 sequence: CASSQPGQEELFF. The CDR3 DNA reads as TGCGCCAGCAGCCAACCCGGACAAGAGGAGCTGTTTTTT.

This clonotype was detected many times. The V call is TRBV18, the J call TRBJ2-5; D call uncertain. Between the trimmed V and J ends, which lost 3 bases and 2 bases, there was a span of 16 bases. This CDR3 contains 16 residues. Germline V gene data show CDR1 as KGHSH and CDR2 as LQKENI. Here the CDR3 reads CASSPPFGGSQETQYF. In DNA, the CDR3 is TGTGCCAGCTCACCCCCCTTTGGCGGCTCGCAAGAGACCCAGTACTTC.

The chain recombines TRBV7-9 with TRBJ2-1, with TRBD2 matching 11 bases. The V gene's germline CDR1 is SEHNR and CDR2 FQNEAQ (reference sequence). V dropped 2 bases and J dropped 8; count of bases not matched to a gene: 5. The CDR3 spans 15 residues. The CDR3 region is CASSLLAGGIYEQFF. The DNA for the CDR3 is TGTGCCAGCAGCTTATTAGCGGGGGGGATATATGAGCAGTTCTTC. The full variable domain, in which reference TRBV7-9 and TRBJ2-1 provide the parts outside the CDR3, is DTGVSQNPRHKITKRGQNVTFRCDPISEHNRLYWYRQTLGQGPEFLTYFQNEAQLEKSRLLSDRFSAERPKGSFSTLEIQRTEQGDSAMYLCASSLLAGGIYEQFFGPGTRLTVL.

This clonotype was counted between two and nine times. This chain joins TRBV6-1 and TRBJ2-7; possibly TRBD2 for D (6 bases). Germline assignment: CDR1 MNHNS and CDR2 SASEGT. With 2 bases removed from V and 3 bases from J, the gap between germline ends came to 14 bases. The CDR3 spans 15 residues. CDR3 region: CASSEYRWGDYEQYF. The CDR3, as DNA: TGTGCCAGCAGTGAATACAGGTGGGGGGACTACGAGCAGTACTTC.